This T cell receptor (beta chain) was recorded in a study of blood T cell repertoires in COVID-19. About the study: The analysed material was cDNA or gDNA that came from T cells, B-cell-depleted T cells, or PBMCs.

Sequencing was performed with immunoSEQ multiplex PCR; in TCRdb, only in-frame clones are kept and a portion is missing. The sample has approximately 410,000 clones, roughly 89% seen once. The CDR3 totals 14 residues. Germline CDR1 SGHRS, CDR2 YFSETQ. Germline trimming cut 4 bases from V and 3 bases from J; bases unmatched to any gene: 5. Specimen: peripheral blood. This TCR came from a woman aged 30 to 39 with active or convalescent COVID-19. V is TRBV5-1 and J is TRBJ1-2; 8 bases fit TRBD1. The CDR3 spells CASSVSTGDYGYTF. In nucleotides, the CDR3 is TGCGCCAGCAGCGTGTCGACAGGGGACTATGGCTACACCTTC.